This T cell receptor beta chain appears in the sequencing data of a study of cytomegalovirus exposure and HLA in healthy donors. Researchers ran the PCR with 60 Vbeta and 13 Jbeta primers. Using immunoSEQ multiplex PCR, the repertoire was profiled, and TCRdb retains in-frame clones only, with some absent. The table shows around 28,000 clones, with about 86% occurring only once. In germline, CDR1 is LNHNV, CDR2 YYDKDF (reference sequence). J was trimmed by 1 base and V by 3 bases; bases with no gene match: 11. The CDR3 contains 17 residues. Input material: PBMCs. The source is a boy aged 5-17 years in good health and CMV-seronegative. The V call is TRBV15, the J call TRBJ2-7; 8 nucleotides match TRBD2. This CDR3 reads CATSSHLAGLGSYEQYF. CDR3 coding DNA: TGTGCCACCAGCAGCCACCTTGCGGGACTAGGTTCCTACGAGCAGTACTTC.